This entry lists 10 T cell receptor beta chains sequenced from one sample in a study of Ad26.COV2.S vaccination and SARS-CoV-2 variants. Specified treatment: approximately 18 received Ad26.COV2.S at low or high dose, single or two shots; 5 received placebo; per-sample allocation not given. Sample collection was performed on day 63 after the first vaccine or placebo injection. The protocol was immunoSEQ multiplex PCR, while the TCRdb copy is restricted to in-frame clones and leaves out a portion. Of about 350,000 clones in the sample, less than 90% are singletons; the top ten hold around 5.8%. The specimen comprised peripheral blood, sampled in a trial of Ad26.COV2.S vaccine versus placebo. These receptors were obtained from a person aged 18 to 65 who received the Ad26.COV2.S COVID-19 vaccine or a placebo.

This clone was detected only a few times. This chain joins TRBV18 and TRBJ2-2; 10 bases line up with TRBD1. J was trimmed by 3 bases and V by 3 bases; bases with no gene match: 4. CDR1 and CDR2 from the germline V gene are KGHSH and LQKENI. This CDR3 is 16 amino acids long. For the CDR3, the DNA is TGTGCCAGCTCACCGGGGACAGGGGCCTACACCGGGGAGCTGTTTTTT. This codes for CASSPGTGAYTGELFF.

The CDR3 DNA reads as TGTGCCAGCATCAGGGGGGCGCCGGGGGACACTGAAGCTTTCTTT. It yields the protein CASIRGAPGDTEAFF. The chain couples TRBV11-2 to TRBJ1-1, with 7 nucleotides matching TRBD1. This CDR3 is 15 amino acids long. Trimming cost V 7 bases and J 3 bases; bases outside gene matches: 11. Germline V gene lookup returns CDR1 SGHAT and CDR2 FQNNGV.

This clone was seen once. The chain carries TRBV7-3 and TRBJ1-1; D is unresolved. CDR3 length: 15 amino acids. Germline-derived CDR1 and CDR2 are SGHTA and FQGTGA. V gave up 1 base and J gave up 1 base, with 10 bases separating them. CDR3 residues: CASSLRRETNTEAFF. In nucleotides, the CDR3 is TGTGCCAGCAGCTTAAGGAGGGAAACGAACACTGAAGCTTTCTTT.

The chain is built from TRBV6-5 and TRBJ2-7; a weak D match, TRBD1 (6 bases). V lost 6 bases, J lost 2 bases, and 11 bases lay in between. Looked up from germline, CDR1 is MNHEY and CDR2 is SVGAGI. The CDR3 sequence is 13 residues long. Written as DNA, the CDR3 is TGTGCCAGCAGCAGACAGGAGACCTACGAGCAGTACTTC. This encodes CASSRQETYEQYF.

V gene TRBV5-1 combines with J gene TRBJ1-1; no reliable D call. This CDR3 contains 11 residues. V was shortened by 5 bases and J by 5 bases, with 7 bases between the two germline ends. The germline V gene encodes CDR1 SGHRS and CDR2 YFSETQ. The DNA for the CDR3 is TGCGCCAGCAGTTGGGATACTGAAGCTTTCTTT. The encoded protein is CASSWDTEAFF.

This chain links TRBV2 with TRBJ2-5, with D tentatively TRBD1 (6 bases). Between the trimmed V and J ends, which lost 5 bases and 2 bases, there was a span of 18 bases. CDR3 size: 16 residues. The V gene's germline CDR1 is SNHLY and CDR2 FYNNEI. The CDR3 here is CASSYPPGAYQETQYF. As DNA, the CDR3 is TGTGCCAGCAGTTATCCCCCAGGGGCTTATCAAGAGACCCAGTACTTC.

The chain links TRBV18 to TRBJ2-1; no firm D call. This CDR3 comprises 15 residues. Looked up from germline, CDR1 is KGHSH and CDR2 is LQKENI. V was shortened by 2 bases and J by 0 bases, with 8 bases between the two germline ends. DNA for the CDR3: TGTGCCAGCTCACCAGCTTCCCTCTCCTACAATGAGCAGTTCTTC. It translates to CASSPASLSYNEQFF.

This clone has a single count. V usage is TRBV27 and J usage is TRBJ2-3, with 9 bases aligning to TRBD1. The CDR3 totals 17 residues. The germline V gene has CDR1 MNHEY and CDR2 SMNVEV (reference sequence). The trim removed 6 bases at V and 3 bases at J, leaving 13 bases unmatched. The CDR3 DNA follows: TGTGCCAGCAGCATTATGTCCCCGGGACAGGGTACAGATACGCAGTATTTT. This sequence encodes CASSIMSPGQGTDTQYF.

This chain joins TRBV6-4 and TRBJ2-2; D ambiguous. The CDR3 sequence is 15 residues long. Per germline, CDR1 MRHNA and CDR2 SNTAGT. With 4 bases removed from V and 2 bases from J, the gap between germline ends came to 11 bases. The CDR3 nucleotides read TGTGCCAGCAGTGTCGATCCAGGAAACACCGGGGAGCTGTTTTTT. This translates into CASSVDPGNTGELFF.

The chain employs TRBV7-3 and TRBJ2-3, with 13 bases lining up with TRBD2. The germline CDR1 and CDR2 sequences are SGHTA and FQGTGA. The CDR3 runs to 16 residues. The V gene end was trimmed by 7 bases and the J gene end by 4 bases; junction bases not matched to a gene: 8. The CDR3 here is CASTGTSGIGADTQYF. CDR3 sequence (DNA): TGTGCCAGCACAGGGACTAGCGGGATTGGCGCAGATACGCAGTATTTT.